The 10 T cell receptor beta chains given below trace back to one sample, sequenced in a study of T cells in Graves' hyperthyroidism and ophthalmopathy. TCR beta CDR3 region amplification was performed from RNA transcripts. First-round RT-PCR targeting the TCR CDR3 was performed with the HTBI primer set. From the multiplex PCR reads, TCRdb called clonotypes with MiXCR, one entry per CDR3 protein. Among about 400,000 distinct CDR3 sequences, more than 13% were seen once, and the ten largest hold about 31%. The sequencing sample was made of blood. Receptors were obtained from a young woman with Graves' hyperthyroidism.

This clonotype was picked up many times. The genes are TRBV6-1 and TRBJ2-1; TRBD2 is a possible D gene (6 bases). Germline CDR1 reads MNHNS; CDR2 reads SASEGT. V was clipped by 5 bases and J by 6 bases, with 20 bases between them. The CDR3 length is 16 residues. The CDR3 sequence is CASSLPPGSGPNEQFF. The DNA for the CDR3 is TGTGCCAGCAGTTTACCCCCTGGTAGCGGTCCCAATGAGCAGTTCTTC.

This chain links TRBV11-3 with TRBJ2-7; TRBD1 agrees at 12 bases. This CDR3 is built from 15 residues. V lost 6 bases to trimming and J lost 6 bases; unmatched junction nucleotides: 9. CDR1 is SGHNT and CDR2 is YENEEA in the germline V gene. CDR3 region: CASSPYRDRGREQYF. CDR3 sequence (DNA): TGTGCCAGCAGTCCGTACCGGGACAGGGGGCGCGAGCAGTACTTC.

This clonotype was observed a few times. The chain links TRBV20-1 to TRBJ2-7, with 7 bases fitting TRBD1. CDR1 and CDR2 from the germline V gene are DFQATT and SNEGSKA (reference sequence). The V gene end was trimmed by 3 bases and the J gene end by 0 bases; junction bases not matched to a gene: 8. The CDR3 is made up of 15 amino acids. The CDR3 here is CSARTMGQSSYEQYF. CDR3 nucleotide sequence: TGCAGTGCTAGGACGATGGGACAGAGCTCCTACGAGCAGTACTTC.

This clonotype was recorded at least ten times. V gene TRBV30 combines with J gene TRBJ1-1; D call uncertain. Germline V gives CDR1 GTSNPN, CDR2 SVGIG (reference sequence). V gave up 0 bases and J gave up 5 bases, with 10 bases separating them. The CDR3 spans 13 residues. The CDR3 DNA sequence: TGTGCCTGGAGTGTCGGCGGGATGACTGAAGCTTTCTTT. It encodes CAWSVGGMTEAFF.

This clonotype was seen only a few times. The V and J genes are TRBV9 and TRBJ1-5; TRBD1 aligns across 8 bases. The germline V gene encodes CDR1 SGDLS and CDR2 YYNGEE. Germline trimming cut 2 bases from V and 5 bases from J; bases unmatched to any gene: 3. This CDR3 spans 14 amino acids. Here the CDR3 DNA reads TGTGCCAGCAGCGTTGGGACAGGACATCAGCCCCAGCATTTT. Translating it yields CASSVGTGHQPQHF.

The table lists this clonotype with a few counts. The CDR3 DNA follows: TGCGCCAGCAGCCAAGATCCCGCCCGTAGCGGGAGTACAGATACGCAGTATTTT. It yields the protein CASSQDPARSGSTDTQYF. The genes are TRBV4-1 and TRBJ2-3; 9 positions agree with TRBD2. The junction had 10 bases not matched to a gene; V was cut back by 0 bases and J by 3 bases. The CDR3 loop spans 18 amino acids. Germline V gene lookup returns CDR1 MGHRA and CDR2 YSYEKL.

A single count supports this clonotype. This rearrangement joins TRBV29-1 to TRBJ2-7; 10 nucleotides agree with TRBD2. The DNA end lines up better with TRBJ2-1; the J call may be wrong. The germline V gene encodes CDR1 SQVTM and CDR2 ANQGSEA. This CDR3 region has 14 residues. This chain's CDR3 is CSVEASGGSYEQFF. CDR3 sequence (DNA): TGCAGCGTTGAGGCTAGCGGGGGCTCCTACGAGCAGTTCTTC.

This clonotype was seen more than once but under ten times. V gene TRBV6-1 combines with J gene TRBJ1-5; 7 bases match TRBD1. Trimming cost V 5 bases and J 1 base; bases outside gene matches: 5. The CDR3 totals 15 residues. Germline-derived CDR1 and CDR2 are MNHNS and SASEGT. Here the CDR3 DNA reads TGTGCCAGCAGTAAGGGACAGACGAGCAATCAGCCCCAGCATTTT. Translation: CASSKGQTSNQPQHF.

As for this clonotype: A single base separates this from a much larger clone, so it may be a read error. The chain joins TRBV28 to TRBJ1-6; tentative D call: TRBD1 (5 bases). Trimming cost V 3 bases and J 14 bases, with 14 bases left between them. The CDR3 consists of 13 residues. Germline-derived CDR1 and CDR2 are MDHEN and SYDVKM. CDR3 in amino acids: CASSLGLFSTLHF. CDR3 nucleotide sequence: TGTGCCAGCAGTTTGGGACTCTTTAGCACCCTCCACTTT.

The V and J genes are TRBV29-1 and TRBJ2-7, with TRBD2 identical over 9 bases. CDR1 and CDR2 from the germline V gene are SQVTM and ANQGSEA. With 6 bases clipped from V and 7 bases from J, the junction kept 10 bases outside the gene matches. The length of the CDR3 is 13 residues. The CDR3 DNA follows: TGCAGCGTCCGAGCGGGAGGCCCTTTGGAGCAGTACTTC. This sequence encodes CSVRAGGPLEQYF.